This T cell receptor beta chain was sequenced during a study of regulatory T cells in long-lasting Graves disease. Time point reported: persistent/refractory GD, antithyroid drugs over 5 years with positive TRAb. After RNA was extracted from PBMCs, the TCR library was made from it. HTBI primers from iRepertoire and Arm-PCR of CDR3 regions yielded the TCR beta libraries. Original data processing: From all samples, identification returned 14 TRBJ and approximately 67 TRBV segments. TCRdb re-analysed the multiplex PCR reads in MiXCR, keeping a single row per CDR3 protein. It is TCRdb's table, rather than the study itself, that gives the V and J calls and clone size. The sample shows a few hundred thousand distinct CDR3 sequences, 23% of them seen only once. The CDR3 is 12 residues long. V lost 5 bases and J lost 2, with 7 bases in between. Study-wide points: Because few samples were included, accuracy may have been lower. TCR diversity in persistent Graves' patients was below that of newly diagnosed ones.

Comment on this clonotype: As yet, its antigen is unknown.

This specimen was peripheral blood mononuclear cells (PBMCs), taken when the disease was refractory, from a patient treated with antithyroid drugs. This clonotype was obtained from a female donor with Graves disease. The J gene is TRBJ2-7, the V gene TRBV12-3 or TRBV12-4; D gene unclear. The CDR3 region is CASSAQAYEQYF. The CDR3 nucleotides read TGTGCCAGCAGTGCTCAGGCCTACGAGCAGTACTTC.